This T cell receptor beta chain was documented in a study of beta chain features in type 1 diabetes. The study's findings and limits: TCRB CDR3s were moderately but significantly shorter in Type 1 diabetes patients in all four CD4+ subsets. The naive, central memory and Treg TCRB repertoires looked more alike in patients than they did in healthy donors.

Germline trimming cut 1 base from V and 3 bases from J; bases unmatched to any gene: 4. Germline V gene data show CDR1 as MRHNA and CDR2 as SNTAGT. CDR3 length equals 15 residues. Comment on this clone: The antigen is unknown.

Via CD45RO/CCR7/CD25/CD127/CD95/CD27, cells of the CD4+ naive, central memory, regulatory and stem cell-like memory subsets were sorted. Reverse transcribing all isolated RNA meant expressed TCRB transcripts were sequenced. Here immunoSEQ multiplex PCR was the method, and the copy in TCRdb shows in-frame clones only, minus some. The sample consists of a few hundred thousand clones, 8.5% to 10% of them appearing once. The sequenced sample consisted of central memory CD4+ T cells from blood. The TCR sequence derives from a man under 40 with type 1 diabetes. The chain couples TRBV6-4 to TRBJ1-2; 8 bases are shared with TRBD1. In nucleotides, the CDR3 is TGTGCCAGCAGTGACTTGACAGGGGAGGACTATGGCTACACCTTC. Amino acids: CASSDLTGEDYGYTF.